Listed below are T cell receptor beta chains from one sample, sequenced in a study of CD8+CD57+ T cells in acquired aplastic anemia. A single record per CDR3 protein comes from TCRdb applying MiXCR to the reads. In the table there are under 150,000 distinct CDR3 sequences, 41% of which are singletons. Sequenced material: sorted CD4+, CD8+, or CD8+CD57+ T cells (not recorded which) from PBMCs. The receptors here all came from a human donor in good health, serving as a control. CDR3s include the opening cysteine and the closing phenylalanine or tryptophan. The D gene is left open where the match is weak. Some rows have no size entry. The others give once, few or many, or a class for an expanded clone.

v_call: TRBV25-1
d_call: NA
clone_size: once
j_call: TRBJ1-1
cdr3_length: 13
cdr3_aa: CASSDLPQGEAFF
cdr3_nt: TGTGCCAGCAGTGATTTACCACAGGGTGAGGCTTTCTTT

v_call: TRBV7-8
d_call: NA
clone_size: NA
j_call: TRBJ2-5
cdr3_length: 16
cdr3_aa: CASSLDGGYPQETQYF
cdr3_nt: TGTGCCAGCAGCTTAGATGGGGGGTACCCCCAAGAGACCCAGTACTTC

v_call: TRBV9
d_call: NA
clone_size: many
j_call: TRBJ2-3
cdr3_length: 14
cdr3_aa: CASSIIGSTDTQYF
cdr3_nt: TGTGCCAGCAGCATCATAGGTAGCACAGATACGCAGTATTTT

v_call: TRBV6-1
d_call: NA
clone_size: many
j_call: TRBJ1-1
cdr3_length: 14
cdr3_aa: CASPEDGLATEAFF
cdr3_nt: TGTGCCAGCCCGGAGGACGGCCTGGCCACTGAAGCTTTCTTT

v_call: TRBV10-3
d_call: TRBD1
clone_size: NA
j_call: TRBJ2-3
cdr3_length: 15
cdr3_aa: CAISEGQGGTDTQYF
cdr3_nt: TGTGCCATCAGTGAGGGACAGGGGGGCACAGATACGCAGTATTTT

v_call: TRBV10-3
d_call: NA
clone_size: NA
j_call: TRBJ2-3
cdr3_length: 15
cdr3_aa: CAISDRLASTDTQYF
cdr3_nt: TGTGCCATCAGTGATAGGCTAGCTAGCACAGATACGCAGTATTTT

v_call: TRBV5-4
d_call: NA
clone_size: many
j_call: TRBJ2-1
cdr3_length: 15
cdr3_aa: CASSQDGRSDNEQFF
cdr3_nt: TGTGCCAGCAGTCAGGACGGACGATCGGACAATGAGCAGTTCTTC

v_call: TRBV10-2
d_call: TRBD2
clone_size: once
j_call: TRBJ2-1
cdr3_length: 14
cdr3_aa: CASSAGGRANEQFF
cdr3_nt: TGCGCCAGCAGTGCGGGCGGGAGGGCCAATGAGCAGTTCTTC

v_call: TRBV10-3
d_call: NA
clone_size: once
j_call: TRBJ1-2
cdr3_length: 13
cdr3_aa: CAISEGGGPGNTF
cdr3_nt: TGTGCCATCAGTGAGGGGGGGGGCCCTGGAAACACCTTC

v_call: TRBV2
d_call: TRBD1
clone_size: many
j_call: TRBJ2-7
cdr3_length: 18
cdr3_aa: CASSEALFARGRHKEQYF
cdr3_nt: TGTGCCAGCAGTGAAGCGCTCTTTGCCAGGGGGCGTCATAAGGAGCAGTACTTC

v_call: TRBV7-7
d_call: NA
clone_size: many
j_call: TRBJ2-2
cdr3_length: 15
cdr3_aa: CASSRQAYGSGELFF
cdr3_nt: TGTGCCAGCAGCAGACAGGCTTATGGGTCCGGGGAGCTGTTTTTT

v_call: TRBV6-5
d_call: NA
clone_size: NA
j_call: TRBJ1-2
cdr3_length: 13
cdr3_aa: CASSYGGDYGYTF
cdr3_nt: TGTGCCAGCAGTTACGGGGGGGACTATGGCTACACCTTT

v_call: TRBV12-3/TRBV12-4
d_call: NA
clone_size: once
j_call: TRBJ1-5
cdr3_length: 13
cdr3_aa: CASSLQGTQPQHF
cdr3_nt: TGTGCCAGCAGCTTACAGGGAACTCAGCCCCAGCATTTT

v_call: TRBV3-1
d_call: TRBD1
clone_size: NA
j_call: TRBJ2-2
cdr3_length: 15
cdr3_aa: CASSLGGARTGEPFF
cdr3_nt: TGTGCCAGCAGCTTAGGGGGCGCCCGCACCGGGGAGCCGTTTTTT

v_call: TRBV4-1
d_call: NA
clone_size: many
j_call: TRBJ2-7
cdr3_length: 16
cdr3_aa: CASSREVSSVPNEQYF
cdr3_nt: TGCGCCAGCAGCCGAGAGGTGTCTAGCGTCCCCAACGAGCAGTACTTC

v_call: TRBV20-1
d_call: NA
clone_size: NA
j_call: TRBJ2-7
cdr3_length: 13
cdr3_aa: CSASSGFSYEQYF
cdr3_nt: TGCAGTGCCAGTAGCGGATTCTCCTACGAGCAGTACTTC

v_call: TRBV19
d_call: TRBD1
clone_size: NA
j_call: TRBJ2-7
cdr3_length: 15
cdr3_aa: CASSTGPGQGAEQYF
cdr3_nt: TGTGCCAGTAGTACCGGTCCGGGACAGGGGGCCGAGCAGTACTTC

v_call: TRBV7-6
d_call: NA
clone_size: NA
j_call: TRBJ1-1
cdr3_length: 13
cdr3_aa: CASRTGGDTEAFF
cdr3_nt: TGTGCCAGCAGGACAGGAGGGGACACTGAAGCTTTCTTT

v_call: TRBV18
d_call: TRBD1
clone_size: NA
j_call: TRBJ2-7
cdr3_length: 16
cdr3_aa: CASSPPLDRGPGEQYF
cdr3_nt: TGTGCCAGCTCACCACCCCTGGACAGGGGGCCAGGGGAGCAGTACTTC

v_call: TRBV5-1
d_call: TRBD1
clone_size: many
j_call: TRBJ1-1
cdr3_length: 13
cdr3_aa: CASSFDRGTEAFF
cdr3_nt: TGCGCCAGCAGCTTCGACAGGGGCACTGAAGCTTTCTTT

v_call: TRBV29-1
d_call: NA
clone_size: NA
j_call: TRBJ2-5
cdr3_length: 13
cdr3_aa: CSVEMVGGETQYF
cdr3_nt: TGCAGCGTTGAAATGGTGGGAGGAGAGACCCAGTACTTC

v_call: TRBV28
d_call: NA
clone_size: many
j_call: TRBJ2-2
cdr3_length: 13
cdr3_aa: CASSLLGGGELFF
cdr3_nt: TGTGCCAGCAGTTTATTGGGGGGCGGGGAGCTGTTTTTT

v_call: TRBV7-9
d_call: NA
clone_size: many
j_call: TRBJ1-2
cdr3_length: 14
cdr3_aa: CASSLAGTLRGYTF
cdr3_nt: TGTGCCAGCAGCTTAGCCGGGACCTTAAGGGGCTACACCTTC

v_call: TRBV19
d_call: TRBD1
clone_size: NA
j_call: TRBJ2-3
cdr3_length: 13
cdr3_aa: CATKDRATDTQYF
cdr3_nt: TGTGCCACGAAAGACAGGGCCACAGATACGCAGTATTTT

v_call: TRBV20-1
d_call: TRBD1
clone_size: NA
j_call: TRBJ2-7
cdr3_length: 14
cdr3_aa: CSAARDRTSYEQYF
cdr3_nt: TGCAGTGCTGCCCGGGACAGGACTTCCTACGAGCAGTACTTC

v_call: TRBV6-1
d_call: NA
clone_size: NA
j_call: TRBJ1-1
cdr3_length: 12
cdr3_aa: CATTIRGPEAFF
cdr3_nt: TGTGCCACCACAATTCGGGGTCCTGAAGCTTTCTTT

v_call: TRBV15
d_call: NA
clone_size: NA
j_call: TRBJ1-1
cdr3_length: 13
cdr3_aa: CATSRDLGTEAFF
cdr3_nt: TGTGCCACCAGCAGAGATCTTGGCACTGAAGCTTTCTTT

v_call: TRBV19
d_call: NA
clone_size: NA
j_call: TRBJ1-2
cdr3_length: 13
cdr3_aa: CASTGDVGYGYTF
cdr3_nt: TGTGCCAGTACAGGGGATGTGGGGTATGGCTACACCTTC

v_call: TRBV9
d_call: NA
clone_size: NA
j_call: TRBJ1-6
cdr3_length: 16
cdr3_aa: CASSPPWQGKRSPLHF
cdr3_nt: TGTGCCAGCAGCCCCCCATGGCAGGGGAAAAGATCACCCCTCCACTTT

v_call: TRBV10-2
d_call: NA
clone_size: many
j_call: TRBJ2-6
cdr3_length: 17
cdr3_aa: CASSGGRGSSGANVLTF
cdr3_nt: TGCGCCAGCAGTGGGGGCCGAGGCAGCTCTGGGGCCAACGTCCTGACTTTC

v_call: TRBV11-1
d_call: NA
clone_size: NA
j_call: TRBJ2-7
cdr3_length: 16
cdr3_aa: CASSFTLGDGSYEQYF
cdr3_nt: TGTGCCAGCAGCTTTACTCTTGGGGACGGGTCCTACGAGCAGTACTTC

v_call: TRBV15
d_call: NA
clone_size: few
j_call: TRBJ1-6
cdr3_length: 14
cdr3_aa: CATSRDRGTSPLHF
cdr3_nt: TGTGCCACCAGCAGAGACAGGGGAACGTCACCCCTCCACTTT

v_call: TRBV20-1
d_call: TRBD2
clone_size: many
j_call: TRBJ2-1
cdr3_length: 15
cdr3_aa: CSASNGLAGADEQFF
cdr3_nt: TGCAGTGCGTCAAATGGACTAGCGGGAGCTGATGAGCAGTTCTTC

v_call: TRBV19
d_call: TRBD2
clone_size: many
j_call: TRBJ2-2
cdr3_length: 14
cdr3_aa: CASSIWEGTGELFF
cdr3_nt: TGTGCCAGTAGTATTTGGGAGGGCACCGGGGAGCTGTTTTTT

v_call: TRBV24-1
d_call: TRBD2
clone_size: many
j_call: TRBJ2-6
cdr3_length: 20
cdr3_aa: CATSDSPFGGFHTGANVLTF
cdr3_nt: TGTGCCACCAGTGATTCACCCTTCGGGGGGTTCCACACTGGGGCCAACGTCCTGACTTTC

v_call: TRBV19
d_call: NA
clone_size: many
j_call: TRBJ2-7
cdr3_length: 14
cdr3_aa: CASSIGLSSYEQYF
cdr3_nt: TGTGCCAGTAGTATAGGCCTAAGCTCCTACGAGCAGTACTTC

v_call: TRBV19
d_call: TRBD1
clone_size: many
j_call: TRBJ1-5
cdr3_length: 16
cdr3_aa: CASSPGRDRPYQPQHF
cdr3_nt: TGTGCCAGTAGTCCGGGGAGGGACAGACCCTATCAGCCCCAGCATTTT

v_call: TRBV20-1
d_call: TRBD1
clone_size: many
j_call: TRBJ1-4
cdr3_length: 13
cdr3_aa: CSARTGTNEKLFF
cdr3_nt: TGCAGTGCTCGGACAGGGACTAATGAAAAACTGTTTTTT

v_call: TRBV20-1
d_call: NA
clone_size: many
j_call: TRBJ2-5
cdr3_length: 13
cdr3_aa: CSARTRAGETQYF
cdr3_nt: TGCAGTGCTAGGACCAGGGCGGGAGAGACCCAGTACTTC

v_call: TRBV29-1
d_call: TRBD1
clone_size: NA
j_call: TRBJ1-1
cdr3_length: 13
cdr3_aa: CSVATGGSAEAFF
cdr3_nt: TGCAGCGTGGCTACAGGGGGCTCGGCTGAAGCTTTCTTT

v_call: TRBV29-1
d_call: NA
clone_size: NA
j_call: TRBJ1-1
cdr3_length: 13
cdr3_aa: CSVGSAGNTEAFF
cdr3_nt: TGCAGCGTGGGGAGCGCAGGGAACACTGAAGCTTTCTTT

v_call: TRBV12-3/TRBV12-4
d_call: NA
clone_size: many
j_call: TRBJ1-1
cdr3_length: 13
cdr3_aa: CASNQHKNTEAFF
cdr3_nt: TGTGCCAGCAACCAACACAAGAACACTGAAGCTTTCTTT

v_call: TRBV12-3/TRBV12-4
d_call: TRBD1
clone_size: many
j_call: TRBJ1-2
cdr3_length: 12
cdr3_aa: CASRTGTYGYTF
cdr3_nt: TGTGCCAGCCGGACAGGGACATATGGCTACACCTTC

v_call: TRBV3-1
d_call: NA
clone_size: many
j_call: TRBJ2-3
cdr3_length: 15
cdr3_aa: CASSSLPGGTDTQYF
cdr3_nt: TGTGCCAGCAGCAGCCTCCCGGGGGGCACAGATACGCAGTATTTT

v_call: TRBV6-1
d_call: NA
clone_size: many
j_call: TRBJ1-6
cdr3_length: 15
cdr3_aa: CASSEVSGGRSPLHF
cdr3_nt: TGTGCCAGCAGTGAAGTTAGCGGAGGCCGATCACCCCTCCACTTT

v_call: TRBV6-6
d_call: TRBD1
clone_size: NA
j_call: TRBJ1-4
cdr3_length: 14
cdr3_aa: CASSSGTVNEKLFF
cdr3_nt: TGTGCCAGCAGCTCCGGGACAGTGAATGAAAAACTGTTTTTT

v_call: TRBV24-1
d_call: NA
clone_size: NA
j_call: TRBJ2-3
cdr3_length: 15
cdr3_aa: CATSDYLTGTDTQYF
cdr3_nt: TGTGCCACCAGTGATTATTTGACAGGCACAGATACGCAGTATTTT

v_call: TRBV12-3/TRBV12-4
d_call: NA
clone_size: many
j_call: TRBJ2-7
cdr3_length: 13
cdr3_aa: CASSLGGQYEQYF
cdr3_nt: TGTGCCAGCAGTTTAGGGGGACAATACGAGCAGTACTTC

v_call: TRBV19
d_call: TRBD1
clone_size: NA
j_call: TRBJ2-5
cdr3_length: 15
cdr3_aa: CASSTTGGWEETQYF
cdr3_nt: TGTGCCAGTAGTACAACAGGGGGATGGGAGGAGACCCAGTACTTC

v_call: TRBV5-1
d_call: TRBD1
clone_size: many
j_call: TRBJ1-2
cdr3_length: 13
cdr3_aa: CASSPGGDYGYTF
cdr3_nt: TGCGCCAGCAGCCCAGGGGGCGACTATGGCTACACCTTC

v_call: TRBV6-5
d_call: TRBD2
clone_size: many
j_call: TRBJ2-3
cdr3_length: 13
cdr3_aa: CASSYETSGRGYF
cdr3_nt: TGTGCCAGCAGTTACGAGACTAGCGGGAGAGGGTATTTT

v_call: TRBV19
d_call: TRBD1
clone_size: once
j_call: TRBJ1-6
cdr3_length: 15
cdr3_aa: CASTLGTGTTSPLHF
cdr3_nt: TGTGCCAGTACCCTCGGGACAGGGACAACCTCACCCCTCCACTTT